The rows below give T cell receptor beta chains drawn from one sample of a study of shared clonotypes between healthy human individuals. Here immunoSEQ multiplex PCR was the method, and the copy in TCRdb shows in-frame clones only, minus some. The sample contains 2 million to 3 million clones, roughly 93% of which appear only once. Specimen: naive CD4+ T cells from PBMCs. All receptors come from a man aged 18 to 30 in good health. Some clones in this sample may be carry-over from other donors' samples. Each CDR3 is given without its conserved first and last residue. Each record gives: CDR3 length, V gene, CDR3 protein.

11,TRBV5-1,ASWDLANTEAF
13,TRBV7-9,ASSLGYSMNTEAF
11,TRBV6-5,ASSYELYYGYT
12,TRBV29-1,SVSGAGSYNEQF
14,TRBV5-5,ASSYPQGKHQETQY
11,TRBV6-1,ASQQGTGNTIY
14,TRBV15,ATSRDLARRNEKLF
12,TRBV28,ASRLAGSYNEQF
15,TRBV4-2,ASSQDQGMAATDTQY
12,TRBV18,ASSEGLAYNEQF
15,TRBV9,ASSLNNPRQGRDTQY
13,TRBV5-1,ASSLMGQGSYGYT
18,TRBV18,ASSPPATSGGPSSYNEQF
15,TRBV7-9,ASSRIWDRGLKDTQY
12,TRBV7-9,ASSFEGARNEQY
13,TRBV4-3,ASSQDGGGGTEAF
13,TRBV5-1,ASSRGLAGEETQY
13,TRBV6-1,ASSGLAGRQETQY
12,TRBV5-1,ASSQGLNRETQY
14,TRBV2,ASSPVGGGIGYGYT
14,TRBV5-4,ASSYGLGSGSYEQY
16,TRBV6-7,ASSYSGYSSISYNEQF
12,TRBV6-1,AGTRETGAYEQY
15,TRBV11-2,ASSPHRGRAFTDTQY
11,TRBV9,ASSVDREETQY
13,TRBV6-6,ASSSQGYSNQPQH
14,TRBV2,ASSAGGGQGNQPQH
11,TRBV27,ASSLSASLDQF